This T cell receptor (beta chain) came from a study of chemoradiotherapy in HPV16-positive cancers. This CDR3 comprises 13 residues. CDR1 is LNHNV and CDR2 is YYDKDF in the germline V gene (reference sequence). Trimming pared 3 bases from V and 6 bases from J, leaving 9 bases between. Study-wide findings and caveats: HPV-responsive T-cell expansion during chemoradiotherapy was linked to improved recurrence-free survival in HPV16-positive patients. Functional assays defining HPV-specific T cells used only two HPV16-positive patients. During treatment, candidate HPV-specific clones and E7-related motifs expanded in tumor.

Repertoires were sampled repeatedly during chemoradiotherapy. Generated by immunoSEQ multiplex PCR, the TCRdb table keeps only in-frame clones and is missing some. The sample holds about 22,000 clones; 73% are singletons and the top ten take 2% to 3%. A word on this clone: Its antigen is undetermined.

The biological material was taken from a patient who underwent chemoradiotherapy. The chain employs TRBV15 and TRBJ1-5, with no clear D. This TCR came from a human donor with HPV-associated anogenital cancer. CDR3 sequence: CATSSPSPQPQHF. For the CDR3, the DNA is TGTGCCACCAGCAGCCCATCACCTCAGCCCCAGCATTTT. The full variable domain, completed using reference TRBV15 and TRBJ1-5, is DAMVIQNPRYQVTQFGKPVTLSCSQTLNHNVMYWYQQKSSQAPKLLFHYYDKDFNNEADTPDNFQSRRPNTSFCFLDIRSPGLGDTAMYLCATSSPSPQPQHFGDGTRLSIL.